The clone carrying this T cell receptor beta chain was counted a few times. The antigen is unknown. This record belongs to a study of T cell repertoires in cytomegalovirus infection. Study results and caveats: There were carriers of CMV plus the relevant HLA, and cumulative public TCR beta family frequency identified them. HLA-C-restricted CMV clonotypes gave the most frequent clonotype in two of eight donors.

TCRdb used MiXCR to reprocess the reads, holding one entry per CDR3 protein. The table lists around 530,000 distinct CDR3 sequences, 26% of them singletons, with about 13% in the top ten. This CDR3 contains 13 residues. Germline CDR1 is SGHAT and CDR2 is FQNNGV. Trimming removed 5 bases at V and 6 bases at J, with 14 bases between. The origin of this receptor is a human donor in good health (CMV status not recorded). Some clones in this sample may be carry-over from other donors' samples. V usage is TRBV11-2 and J usage is TRBJ2-7; D ambiguous. Input material: PBMCs. The CDR3 loop is CASSIRAAGEQYV. In DNA form, the CDR3 reads TGTGCCAGCAGCATCCGGGCCGCCGGCGAGCAGTACGTC.